This TCR beta chain was profiled in a study of vaccination effects on CD4 cells after COVID-19. The CDR3 is 15 residues long. Germline V lookup: CDR1 SEHNR, CDR2 FQNEAQ (reference sequence). The junction had 5 bases not matched to a gene; V was cut back by 4 bases and J by 4 bases. To note about this clone: Its antigen is not known.

Before any sequencing was done, the ViraFEST assay used viral peptide pools to expand antigen-specific CD4+ T cells. An approximately 10-day culture period preceded the isolation of CD4+ T cells. Each participant received a vaccine that was either BNT162b2 or mRNA-1273, given as two doses. Having tested negative for nucleocapsid antibodies, the vaccine recipients showed no prior SARS-CoV-2 infection. Some clones are missing from TCRdb's copy, which holds only in-frame ones; the method was immunoSEQ multiplex PCR. The sample has roughly 20,000 clones; 55% to 85% are singletons. The sample was CD4+ T cells from PBMCs cultured with HCoV-NL63 spike peptides, taken after COVID-19 vaccination. The chain uses TRBV7-9 and TRBJ2-2; 8 positions agree with TRBD2. The sequence was obtained from a human donor who received a COVID-19 vaccine. CDR3 residues: CASSSGLEGTGELFF. CDR3 nucleotide sequence: TGTGCCAGCAGCTCGGGACTAGAGGGCACCGGGGAGCTGTTTTTT.